The sequence of this T cell receptor (beta chain) was determined in a study of Tregs in tolerant kidney transplant recipients. Trimming stripped 3 bases from V and 5 bases from J, with 11 bases between. The germline gives CDR1 LNHDA, CDR2 SQIVND (reference sequence). This CDR3 is 13 amino acids long. Comments on this clone: Its antigen is unknown.

Profiled with immunoSEQ multiplex PCR; TCRdb holds only in-frame clones, not every one. The sample consists of just over 30,000 clones, over 65% of them appearing once. The specimen was Tregs from blood cultured with allogeneic cells. The rearrangement joins TRBV19 to TRBJ2-7; possible D gene TRBD1, 5 bases. This TCR came from a human donor in good health. The CDR3 coding sequence is TGTGCCAGTAGTATGGGGCAGGGAAACGAGCAGTACTTC. It specifies CASSMGQGNEQYF.